Detailed here is one T cell receptor (beta chain). Some clones are missing from TCRdb's copy, which holds only in-frame ones; the method was immunoSEQ multiplex PCR. The sample comprises roughly 3,000 clones, over 60% of which are singletons, and 4.4% rests with the top ten. This entry belongs to a study of immune cell composition in non-small cell lung cancer. Germline values: CDR1 SGHVS, CDR2 FNYEAQ. The CDR3 consists of 15 residues. Trimming stripped 5 bases from V and 0 bases from J, with 11 bases between. The receptor was isolated from a human donor with non-small cell lung cancer. The chain is built from TRBV7-6 and TRBJ2-1, with D perhaps TRBD2 (6 bases). Sequencing was carried out using lung tumor tissue. CDR3 in amino acids: CASSPGGDSYNEQFF. The CDR3 DNA sequence: TGTGCCAGCAGCCCGGGCGGGGACTCCTACAATGAGCAGTTCTTC.